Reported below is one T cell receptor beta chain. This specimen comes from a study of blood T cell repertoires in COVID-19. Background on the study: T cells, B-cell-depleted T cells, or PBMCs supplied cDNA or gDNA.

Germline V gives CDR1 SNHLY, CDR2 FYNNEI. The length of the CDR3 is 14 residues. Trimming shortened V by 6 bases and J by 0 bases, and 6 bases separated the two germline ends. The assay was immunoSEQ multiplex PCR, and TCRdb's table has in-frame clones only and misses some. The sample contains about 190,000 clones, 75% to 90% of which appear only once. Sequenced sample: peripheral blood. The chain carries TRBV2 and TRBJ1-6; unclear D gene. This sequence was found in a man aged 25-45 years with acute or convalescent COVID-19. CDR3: CASRHSSYNSPLHF. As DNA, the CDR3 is TGTGCCAGCAGGCACAGCTCCTATAATTCACCCCTCCACTTT.